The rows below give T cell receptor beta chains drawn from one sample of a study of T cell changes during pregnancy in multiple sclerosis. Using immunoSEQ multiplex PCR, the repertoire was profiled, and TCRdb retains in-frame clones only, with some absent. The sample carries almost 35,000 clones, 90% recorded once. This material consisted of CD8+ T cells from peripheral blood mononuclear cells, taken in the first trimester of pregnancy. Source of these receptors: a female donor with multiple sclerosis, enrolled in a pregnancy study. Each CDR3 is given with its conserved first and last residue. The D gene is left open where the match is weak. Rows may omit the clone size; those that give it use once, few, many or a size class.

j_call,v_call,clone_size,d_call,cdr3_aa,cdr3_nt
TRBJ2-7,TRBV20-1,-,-,CSASRGFEQYF,TGCAGTGCTAGTCGAGGGTTCGAGCAGTACTTC
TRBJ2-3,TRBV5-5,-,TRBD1,CASSPSPGQGADTQYF,TGTGCCAGCAGCCCCTCACCGGGACAGGGGGCAGATACGCAGTATTTT
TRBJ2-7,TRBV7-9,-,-,CASSLEGVRNSYEQYF,TGTGCCAGCAGCTTAGAGGGGGTCCGGAACTCCTACGAGCAGTACTTC
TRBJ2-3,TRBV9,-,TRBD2,CASSGVGAGETDTQYF,TGTGCCAGCAGCGGAGTAGGAGCGGGAGAGACAGATACGCAGTATTTT
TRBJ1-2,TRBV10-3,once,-,CAISTPVADHGYTF,TGTGCCATCAGCACCCCAGTCGCTGATCATGGCTACACCTTC
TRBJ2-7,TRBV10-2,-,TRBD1,CASSEDRGYEQYF,TGCGCCAGCAGTGAGGACAGGGGTTACGAGCAGTACTTC
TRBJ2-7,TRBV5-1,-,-,CASSLPRGWPYEQYF,TGCGCCAGCAGCTTGCCCCGGGGGTGGCCCTACGAGCAGTACTTC
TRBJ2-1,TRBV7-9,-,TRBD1,CASSLAGVQGADGEFF,TGTGCCAGCAGCTTAGCGGGGGTACAGGGGGCGGACGGCGAGTTCTTC
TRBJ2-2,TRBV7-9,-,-,CASSLGGPELFF,TGTGCCAGCAGCTTAGGCGGCCCGGAGCTGTTTTTT
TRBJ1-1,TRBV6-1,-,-,CASSAGGVEAFF,TGTGCCAGCAGTGCTGGGGGGGTTGAAGCTTTCTTT
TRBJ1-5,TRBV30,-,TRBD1,CAWSSGQGTYSNQPQHF,TGTGCCTGGAGTTCCGGACAGGGAACCTATAGCAATCAGCCCCAGCATTTT
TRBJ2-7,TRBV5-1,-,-,CASSLESSYEQYF,TGCGCCAGCAGCTTGGAGAGCTCCTACGAGCAGTACTTC
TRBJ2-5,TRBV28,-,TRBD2,CASQKGASGKETQYF,TGTGCCAGCCAAAAAGGGGCTAGCGGTAAAGAGACCCAGTACTTC
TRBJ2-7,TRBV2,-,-,CASSEAQEDGLMYEQYF,TGTGCCAGCAGTGAAGCGCAGGAGGACGGCCTCATGTACGAGCAGTACTTC
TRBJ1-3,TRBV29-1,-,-,CSVTWGADTIYF,TGCAGCGTTACCTGGGGCGCGGACACCATATATTTT
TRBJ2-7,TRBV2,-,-,CATRQGPAYEQYF,TGTGCCACCCGTCAGGGGCCTGCCTACGAGCAGTACTTC
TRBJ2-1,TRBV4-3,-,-,CASSGRGPSSYNEQFF,TGCGCCAGCAGTGGTAGAGGGCCGAGCTCCTACAATGAGCAGTTCTTC
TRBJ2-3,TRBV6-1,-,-,CASSERGSTDTQYF,TGTGCCAGCAGTGAGAGGGGGAGCACAGATACGCAGTATTTT
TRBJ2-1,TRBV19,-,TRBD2,CASRNEREGSFNEQFF,TGTGCCAGTAGGAACGAGCGGGAGGGAAGTTTTAATGAGCAGTTCTTC
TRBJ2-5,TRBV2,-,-,CASTYVTEETQYF,TGTGCCAGCACTTACGTTACTGAAGAGACCCAGTACTTC
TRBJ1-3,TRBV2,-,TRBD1,CASMGQGIFAGNTIYF,TGTGCCAGCATGGGACAGGGTATTTTTGCTGGAAACACCATATATTTT
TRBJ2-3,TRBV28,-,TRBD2,CASSLSPRLAGSTDTQYF,TGTGCCAGCAGTTTATCCCCTCGACTAGCGGGAAGCACAGATACGCAGTATTTT
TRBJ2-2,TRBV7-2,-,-,CASSPWGIRGQNTGELFF,TGTGCCAGCAGCCCTTGGGGGATCAGGGGCCAGAACACCGGGGAGCTGTTTTTT
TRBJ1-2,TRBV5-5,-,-,CASSLERDTDYGYTF,TGTGCCAGCAGCTTAGAACGGGACACAGATTATGGCTACACCTTC
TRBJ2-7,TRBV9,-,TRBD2,CASSVGGGTYEQYF,TGTGCCAGCAGCGTAGGGGGAGGGACCTACGAGCAGTACTTC
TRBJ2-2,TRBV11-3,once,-,CASSRSGGELFF,TGTGCCAGCAGCAGGAGCGGCGGGGAGCTGTTTTTT
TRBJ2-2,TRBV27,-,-,CASSLYTGSFTGELFF,TGTGCCAGCAGCCTATATACCGGGTCCTTCACCGGGGAGCTGTTTTTT
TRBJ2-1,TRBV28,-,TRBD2,CASGLADYNEQFF,TGTGCCAGCGGACTAGCGGATTACAATGAGCAGTTCTTC
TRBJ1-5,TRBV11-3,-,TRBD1,CASSLCGPRDRATGQPQHF,TGTGCCAGCAGCTTATGCGGCCCAAGGGACAGGGCGACAGGGCAGCCCCAGCATTTT
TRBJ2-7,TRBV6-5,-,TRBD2,CASSQGLASDEQYF,TGTGCCAGCAGCCAAGGACTAGCGTCCGACGAGCAGTACTTC
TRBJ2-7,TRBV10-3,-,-,CAIKDPSSYEQYF,TGTGCCATCAAGGATCCTAGCTCCTACGAGCAGTACTTC
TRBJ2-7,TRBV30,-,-,CAWSVLGGGGDEQYF,TGTGCCTGGAGTGTACTTGGAGGGGGCGGAGACGAGCAGTACTTC
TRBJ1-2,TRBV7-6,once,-,CASSFLGQGGYTF,TGTGCCAGCAGCTTCTTGGGGCAAGGTGGCTACACCTTC
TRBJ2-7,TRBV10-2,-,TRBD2,CASSESLGGHYEQYF,TGCGCCAGCAGTGAGAGTTTGGGAGGGCACTACGAGCAGTACTTC
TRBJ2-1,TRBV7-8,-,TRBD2,CASSSTSGHNEQFF,TGTGCCAGCAGCTCGACTAGCGGACACAATGAGCAGTTCTTC
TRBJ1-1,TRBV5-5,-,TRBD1,CASSKAGTGNGEDTEAFF,TGTGCCAGCAGCAAAGCCGGGACAGGGAACGGTGAGGACACTGAAGCTTTCTTT